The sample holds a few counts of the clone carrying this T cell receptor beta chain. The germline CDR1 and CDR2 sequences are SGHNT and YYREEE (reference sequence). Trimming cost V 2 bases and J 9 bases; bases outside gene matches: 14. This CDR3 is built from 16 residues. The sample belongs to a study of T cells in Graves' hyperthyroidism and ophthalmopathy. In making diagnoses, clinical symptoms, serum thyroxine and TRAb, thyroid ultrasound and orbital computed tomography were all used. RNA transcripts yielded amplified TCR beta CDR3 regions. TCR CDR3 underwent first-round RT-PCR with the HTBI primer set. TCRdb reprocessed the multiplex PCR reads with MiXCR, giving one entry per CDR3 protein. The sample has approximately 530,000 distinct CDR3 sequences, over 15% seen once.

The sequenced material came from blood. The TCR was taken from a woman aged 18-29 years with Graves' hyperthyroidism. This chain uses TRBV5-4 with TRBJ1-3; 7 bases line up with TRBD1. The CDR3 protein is CASSLPRDSVLSTIYF. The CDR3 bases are TGTGCCAGCAGCTTACCCCGGGACAGTGTATTGAGCACCATATATTTT.